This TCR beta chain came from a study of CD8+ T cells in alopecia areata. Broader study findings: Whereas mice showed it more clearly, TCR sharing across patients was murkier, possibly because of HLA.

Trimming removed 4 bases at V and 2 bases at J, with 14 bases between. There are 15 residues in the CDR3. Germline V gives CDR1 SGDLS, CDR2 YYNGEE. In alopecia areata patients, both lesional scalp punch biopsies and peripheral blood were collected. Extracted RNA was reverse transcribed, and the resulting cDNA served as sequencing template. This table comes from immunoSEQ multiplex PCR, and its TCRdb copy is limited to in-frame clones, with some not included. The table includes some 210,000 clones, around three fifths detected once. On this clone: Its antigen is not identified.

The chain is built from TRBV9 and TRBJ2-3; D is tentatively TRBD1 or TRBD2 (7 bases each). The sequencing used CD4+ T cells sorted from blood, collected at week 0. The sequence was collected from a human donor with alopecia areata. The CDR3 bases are TGTGCCAGCAGCCGCAGGGGGGGAAACACAGATACGCAGTATTTT. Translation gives CASSRRGGNTDTQYF.